Listed here are 10 T cell receptor beta chains from one sample, sequenced in a study of OX40 agonist ivuxolimab in advanced cancers. Method: immunoSEQ multiplex PCR; TCRdb's copy keeps in-frame clones and lacks some. The table shows approximately 32,000 clones, with around 82% occurring only once. The sequences come from CD4+ or CD8+ T cells sorted from blood, collected in a trial of the OX40 agonist ivuxolimab. These receptors were obtained from an adult with an advanced solid tumor such as melanoma, head and neck, liver or kidney cancer.

This chain links TRBV5-8 with TRBJ2-2, with a weak D call TRBD1 (6 bases). The germline gives CDR1 SGHTS, CDR2 YDEGEE. This CDR3 region has 14 residues. V lost 3 bases and J lost 5, with 11 bases in between. CDR3 bases: TGTGCCAGCAGCTCCTACAGGGAAACCGGGGAGCTGTTTTTT. This gives the protein CASSSYRETGELFF. The complete variable domain, with remaining parts taken from reference TRBV5-8 and TRBJ2-2, reads EAGVTQSPTHLIKTRGQQATLRCSPISGHTSVYWYQQALGLGLQFLLWYDEGEERNRGNFPPRFSGRQFPNYSSELNVNALELEDSALYLCASSSYRETGELFFGEGSRLTVL.

DNA for the CDR3: TGTGCCAGCAGCCTTAGAGGGTCAGGGAGGTCCTACGAGCAGTACTTC. The encoded protein is CASSLRGSGRSYEQYF. J is TRBJ2-7 and V is TRBV14, with D possibly being TRBD2 (6 bases). Germline V gene sequence: CDR1 SGHDN, CDR2 FVKESK. The CDR3 length is 16 residues. Trimming stripped 4 bases from V and 1 base from J, with 17 bases between.

The chain recombines TRBV4-1 with TRBJ1-5, with 7 positions matching TRBD1. Germline V gives CDR1 MGHRA, CDR2 YSYEKL. The CDR3 has 16 residues. V shed 2 bases and J 7 bases; nucleotides not matched to a gene: 11. The CDR3 nucleotides are TGCGCCAGCAGCCAAACAGGGGTAGGGGCCTCCCAGCCCCAGCATTTT. Translated, it gives CASSQTGVGASQPQHF.

V is TRBV19 and J is TRBJ1-1; D is unclear. The ends were cut back, 3 bases at V and 0 bases at J, with 8 bases in the middle. CDR1 is LNHDA, CDR2 SQIVND, per germline (reference sequence). This CDR3 region has 14 residues. The CDR3 sequence: CASSIGWMNTEAFF. CDR3 bases: TGTGCCAGTAGTATCGGGTGGATGAACACTGAAGCTTTCTTT. Drawing the rest from reference TRBV19 and TRBJ1-1, the complete variable domain is DGGITQSPKYLFRKEGQNVTLSCEQNLNHDAMYWYRQDPGQGLRLIYYSQIVNDFQKGDIAEGYSVSREKKESFPLTVTSAQKNPTAFYLCASSIGWMNTEAFFGQGTRLTVV.

This clone was observed once. This chain joins TRBV4-2 and TRBJ2-2; 8 positions match TRBD2. Trimming removed 2 bases from V and 4 bases from J; junction bases left unmatched: 6. CDR1 is LGHNA, CDR2 YNFKEQ, per germline. The CDR3 is 16 amino acids. The CDR3 is CASSQWRGVATGELFF. The CDR3, as DNA: TGTGCCAGCAGCCAATGGCGGGGGGTGGCCACCGGGGAGCTGTTTTTT.

The chain combines TRBV19 with TRBJ2-4; 8 bases fit TRBD1. Germline V lookup: CDR1 LNHDA, CDR2 SQIVND (reference sequence). The length of the CDR3 is 13 residues. The V gene end was trimmed by 5 bases and the J gene end by 9 bases; junction bases not matched to a gene: 6. DNA for the CDR3: TGTGCCAGTAGTTTAGGACAGGGTGCCATTCAGTACTTC. Protein product: CASSLGQGAIQYF.

The gene calls are TRBV28 and TRBJ2-2, with a possible D match to TRBD2 (5 bases). The germline V and J ends were trimmed by 11 bases and 6 bases, with 10 bases remaining between them. The length of the CDR3 is 11 residues. CDR1 and CDR2 from the germline V gene are MDHEN and SYDVKM. CDR3 amino acids: CASRGAGELFF. The CDR3 nucleotides are TGTGCCTCTCGGGGAGCCGGGGAGCTGTTTTTT.

The chain employs TRBV4-1 and TRBJ2-7; D is uncertain. The CDR3 spans 16 residues. CDR1 and CDR2 from the germline V gene are MGHRA and YSYEKL. V was trimmed by 0 bases and J by 4 bases, leaving 16 bases between them. The DNA of the CDR3 is TGCGCCAGCAGCCAAGATTTGGCTTCTACTACATACGAGCAGTACTTC. It codes for CASSQDLASTTYEQYF.

CDR3 loop: CASSASEGATETQYF. The CDR3 DNA sequence: TGTGCCAGCAGCGCTAGTGAGGGTGCTACAGAGACCCAGTACTTC. The V and J genes are TRBV7-8 and TRBJ2-5, with a weak D call TRBD2 (5 bases). Per germline, CDR1 SGHVS and CDR2 FQNEAQ. Deletions cut 5 bases from V and 4 bases from J, with 17 bases between. This CDR3 comprises 15 residues.

This chain joins TRBV4-1 and TRBJ2-7; 7 bases fit TRBD2. The CDR3 consists of 14 residues. CDR1 MGHRA and CDR2 YSYEKL come from the germline V gene. V was pared by 1 base and J by 6 bases, with 6 bases of the junction left unmatched. CDR3 nucleotides: TGCGCCAGCAGCCAAGTGGGGAGGGCCGGCGAGCAGTACTTC. This codes for CASSQVGRAGEQYF.